Below are 6 T cell receptor beta chains sequenced from a single sample in a study of Graves' ophthalmopathy and Graves' hyperthyroidism. From RNA, the CDR3 regions of TCR beta chains were amplified and sequenced. The first round was an RT-PCR with HTBI primers, and the second round was a multiplex PCR. One entry per CDR3 protein results from TCRdb running MiXCR on the multiplex PCR reads. The repertoire has about 590,000 distinct CDR3 sequences, about two fifths of them found once; the top ten carry approximately 4.1%. Sequencing was carried out using peripheral blood or thyroid tissue (not recorded which). These receptors all stem from an adult man with Graves' hyperthyroidism.

V gene TRBV25-1 combines with J gene TRBJ2-7; D is undetermined. CDR1 and CDR2 from the germline V gene are MGHDK and SYGVNS. Trimming removed 7 bases at V and 4 bases at J, with 14 bases between. This CDR3 spans 13 amino acids. The CDR3 nucleotides read TGTGCCAGCATTGTAGGGCCCCATTACGAGCAGTACTTC. Amino acid sequence: CASIVGPHYEQYF.

CDR3 DNA: TGCAGTGCTAGAGATGGCAGGGGCGCGGGGACTGAAGCTTTCTTT. Encoded protein: CSARDGRGAGTEAFF. V usage is TRBV20-1 and J usage is TRBJ1-1; a possible D gene is TRBD1 (6 bases). The CDR3 length is 15 residues. V was trimmed by 0 bases and J by 5 bases, leaving 16 bases between them. Germline CDR1 reads DFQATT; CDR2 reads SNEGSKA (reference sequence).

This clonotype was seen ten or more times. V usage is TRBV7-8 and J usage is TRBJ2-7; either TRBD1 or TRBD2 may supply D (6 bases each). The V gene's germline CDR1 is SGHVS and CDR2 FQNEAQ. The CDR3 consists of 14 residues. The V end lost 5 bases, the J end lost 5 bases, and 16 bases lay between the germline ends. The CDR3 DNA reads TGTGCCAGCAGCATCGGGGGCCCCAAACACGAGCAGTACTTC. Translation gives CASSIGGPKHEQYF.

The rearrangement links TRBV20-1 to TRBJ2-2; tentatively, D is TRBD1 (7 bases). The length of the CDR3 is 16 residues. Germline values: CDR1 DFQATT, CDR2 SNEGSKA (reference sequence). With 4 bases removed from V and 0 bases from J, the gap between germline ends came to 15 bases. CDR3 amino acids: CSATPPGGSNTGELFF. DNA of the CDR3: TGCAGTGCTACACCACCAGGGGGGTCGAACACCGGGGAGCTGTTTTTT.

The chain has TRBV24-1 and TRBJ2-3, with 7 bases that match TRBD1. Trimming took 4 bases from V and 0 from J; bases not matched to a gene: 9. CDR3 length: 17 residues. Germline V gene lookup returns CDR1 KGHDR and CDR2 SFDVKD. The CDR3 loop is CATSELGTAFSTDTQYF. The CDR3 nucleotides read TGTGCCACCAGTGAGCTTGGGACAGCCTTTAGCACAGATACGCAGTATTTT.

This clonotype was detected many times. CDR3 nucleotide sequence: TGCAGCGTCGCTGACACTAGCAATCAGCCCCAGCATTTT. Its translation: CSVADTSNQPQHF. This chain connects TRBV29-1 to TRBJ1-5; no clear D. The CDR3 contains 13 residues. Trimming took 6 bases from V and 0 from J, leaving 9 bases between them. Germline values: CDR1 SQVTM, CDR2 ANQGSEA.